Following are 11 T cell receptor beta chains from one sample sequenced in a study of control samples from healthy donors and cancer patients (dated by TCRdb to the early 2020s). Libraries were built with the immunoSEQ multiplex PCR assay. The table comes from immuneACCESS by way of TCRdb, which keeps in-frame sequences with V and J called. Part of the clones is missing from these tables; in studies checked, under half for an unresolved V gene and the rest for unknown reasons. The sample records around 70,000 clones, approximately 94% of which are singletons. Jointly, the top ten make up about 2.7% of the sample. Sequenced sample: blood. These receptors all come from a woman aged 30 to 39 in good health.

The rearrangement joins TRBV5-1 to TRBJ2-2; possibly TRBD1 or TRBD2 for D (6 bases each). The CDR3 sequence is 16 residues long. Germline CDR1 reads SGHRS; CDR2 reads YFSETQ. Trimming took 5 bases from V and 4 from J, leaving 18 bases between them. The CDR3, as DNA: TGCGCCAGCAGATCTGGGGGCGGAGCGGGCACCGGGGAGCTGTTTTTT. Translating it yields CASRSGGGAGTGELFF.

CDR3 nucleotides: TGTGCCAGCAGTAGTCTCCCTGAAGCTTTCTTT. Its protein is CASSSLPEAFF. V usage is TRBV2 and J usage is TRBJ1-1; D remains ambiguous. Between the trimmed V and J ends, which lost 5 bases and 6 bases, there was a span of 7 bases. The germline CDR1 and CDR2 sequences are SNHLY and FYNNEI. This CDR3 contains 11 residues.

The chain recombines TRBV3-1 (or the pseudogene TRBV3-2) with TRBJ2-1; the match to TRBD2 covers 9 bases. Germline CDR1 LGHDT, CDR2 YNNKEL (reference sequence). The V gene end was trimmed by 3 bases and the J gene end by 6 bases; junction bases not matched to a gene: 3. The CDR3 length is 14 residues. This CDR3 reads CASSQGTSPNEQFF. The DNA for the CDR3 is TGTGCCAGCAGCCAGGGGACTAGCCCCAATGAGCAGTTCTTC.

The V and J genes are TRBV6-5 and TRBJ1-1; D unclear. Germline CDR1 is MNHEY and CDR2 is SVGAGI. The CDR3 consists of 11 residues. V lost 8 bases, J lost 6 bases, and 10 bases lay in between. The CDR3 nucleotides read TGTGCCAGCGTAGGGATCGCTGAAGCTTTCTTT. Protein sequence: CASVGIAEAFF.

The V and J genes are TRBV5-1 and TRBJ1-1; a possible D gene is TRBD1 (5 bases). Germline CDR1 reads SGHRS; CDR2 reads YFSETQ. The CDR3 is made up of 18 amino acids. V gave up 0 bases and J gave up 5 bases, with 23 bases separating them. CDR3 sequence reads: CASSLVWANEGLRTEAFF. DNA for the CDR3: TGCGCCAGCAGCTTGGTTTGGGCAAATGAGGGGTTAAGGACTGAAGCTTTCTTT.

The V gene is TRBV14, the J gene TRBJ1-1, with 7 bases matching TRBD1. Germline V gene lookup returns CDR1 SGHDN and CDR2 FVKESK. This CDR3 region has 13 residues. V gave up 2 bases and J gave up 4 bases; unmatched junction bases: 1. The CDR3 spells CASSQYRGTEAFF. In DNA, the CDR3 is TGTGCCAGCAGCCAATACAGGGGCACTGAAGCTTTCTTT.

The chain employs TRBV30 and TRBJ1-1; 9 bases line up with TRBD1. The CDR3 is made up of 13 amino acids. Germline CDR1 reads GTSNPN; CDR2 reads SVGIG (reference sequence). Unmatched junction bases numbered 5, after V lost 4 bases and J lost 5 bases. The CDR3 DNA is TGTGCCTGGACCTGGACAGGGGTAACTGAAGCTTTCTTT. Amino acid sequence: CAWTWTGVTEAFF.

V usage is TRBV2 and J usage is TRBJ1-3, with D unclear. The CDR3 loop spans 16 amino acids. Germline V gene data show CDR1 as SNHLY and CDR2 as FYNNEI. The germline V and J ends were trimmed by 5 bases and 0 bases, with 14 bases remaining between them. The CDR3, as DNA: TGTGCCAGCAGTTCAGGACCCAGTGGCTCTGGAAACACCATATATTTT. Translated: CASSSGPSGSGNTIYF.

The rearrangement links TRBV10-2 to TRBJ2-5; D not certain. The germline gives CDR1 WSHSY, CDR2 SAAADI. The CDR3 has 14 residues. V was clipped by 0 bases and J by 6 bases, with 11 bases between them. CDR3: CASSESLGLKTQYF. DNA for the CDR3: TGCGCCAGCAGTGAGTCGCTAGGGCTGAAGACCCAGTACTTC.

V and J are TRBV18 and TRBJ2-7; D perhaps matches TRBD1 (6 bases). The CDR3 loop spans 15 amino acids. V was shortened by 3 bases and J by 3 bases, with 15 bases between the two germline ends. Germline V gene lookup returns CDR1 KGHSH and CDR2 LQKENI. CDR3 loop: CASSPLGQNYYEQYF. Written as DNA, the CDR3 is TGTGCCAGCTCACCTTTAGGACAGAATTACTACGAGCAGTACTTC.

CDR3 nucleotides: TGTGCCACCAGCAGAGCGGGGGACACTGAAGCTTTCTTT. It is translated as CATSRAGDTEAFF. This chain joins TRBV15 and TRBJ1-1, with D possibly matching TRBD1 (5 bases). The CDR3 runs 13 residues. CDR1 and CDR2 (germline): LNHNV, YYDKDF (reference sequence). V shed 1 base and J shed 3 bases, with 6 bases lying between them.